Listed below are T cell receptor beta chains from one sample, sequenced in a study of T cell responses to AZD1222 COVID-19 vaccine. Some clones are missing from TCRdb's copy, which holds only in-frame ones; the method was immunoSEQ multiplex PCR. The data contain 70,000 to 95,000 clones, approximately 88% of them singletons. Sequenced here: peripheral blood, sampled 28 days after the second AZD1222 dose. These receptors all come from an adult who received the AZD1222 COVID-19 vaccine. The CDR3 runs from the conserved cysteine through the conserved F or W. The D gene is left open where the match is weak. Size values are once, few and many counts, or a class for expanded clones, and some rows have none.

clone size: few; CDR3 length: 14; J gene: TRBJ1-6; D gene: .; V gene: TRBV7-9; CDR3 DNA: TGTGCCAGCAGCGGAGGGGGCTATAATTCACCCCTCCACTTT; CDR3 protein: CASSGGGYNSPLHF
clone size: once; CDR3 length: 15; J gene: TRBJ1-2; D gene: TRBD1; V gene: TRBV19; CDR3 DNA: TGTGCCAGTAGTACCCGGACAGGGGCGAACTATGGCTACACCTTC; CDR3 protein: CASSTRTGANYGYTF
clone size: .; CDR3 length: 13; J gene: TRBJ1-1; D gene: .; V gene: TRBV5-1; CDR3 DNA: TGCGCCAGCAGGACAGAACGAAACACTGAAGCTTTCTTT; CDR3 protein: CASRTERNTEAFF
clone size: once; CDR3 length: 14; J gene: TRBJ2-7; D gene: .; V gene: TRBV19; CDR3 DNA: TGTGCCAGTAGTATAGACAGGGGCGACGACGAGCAGTACTTC; CDR3 protein: CASSIDRGDDEQYF
clone size: few; CDR3 length: 14; J gene: TRBJ2-1; D gene: .; V gene: TRBV2; CDR3 DNA: TGTGCCAGCAGTGAATGGTCAGTCCAATGGGTGCAGTTCTTC; CDR3 protein: CASSEWSVQWVQFF
clone size: .; CDR3 length: 14; J gene: TRBJ1-5; D gene: .; V gene: TRBV5-1; CDR3 DNA: TGCGCCAGCAGCTTAGGCGGGGATCGTCAGCCCCAGCATTTT; CDR3 protein: CASSLGGDRQPQHF
clone size: .; CDR3 length: 15; J gene: TRBJ2-5; D gene: TRBD1; V gene: TRBV6-5; CDR3 DNA: TGTGCCAGCAGTTACTCGACAGGGATCCAAGAGACCCAGTACTTC; CDR3 protein: CASSYSTGIQETQYF
clone size: .; CDR3 length: 14; J gene: TRBJ1-1; D gene: .; V gene: TRBV7-9; CDR3 DNA: TGTGCCAGCAGCTTAGCGGCGGGGGGCACTGAAGCTTTCTTT; CDR3 protein: CASSLAAGGTEAFF
clone size: once; CDR3 length: 14; J gene: TRBJ2-3; D gene: .; V gene: TRBV6-1; CDR3 DNA: TGTGCCAGCAGTGAAGCGGGGGGCACAGATACGCAGTATTTT; CDR3 protein: CASSEAGGTDTQYF
clone size: .; CDR3 length: 14; J gene: TRBJ1-2; D gene: .; V gene: TRBV19; CDR3 DNA: TGTGCCAGTAGTGACGCGGTTTCCGTCTATGGCTACACCTTC; CDR3 protein: CASSDAVSVYGYTF
clone size: .; CDR3 length: 14; J gene: TRBJ1-1; D gene: .; V gene: TRBV15; CDR3 DNA: TGTGCCACCAGCAGAGGCAGTAGGGTATCTGAAGCTTTCTTT; CDR3 protein: CATSRGSRVSEAFF
clone size: .; CDR3 length: 16; J gene: TRBJ1-4; D gene: .; V gene: TRBV11-1; CDR3 DNA: TGTGCCAGCAGCTTAGGTACTCCGGCGGGGGATGAAAAACTGTTTTTT; CDR3 protein: CASSLGTPAGDEKLFF
clone size: .; CDR3 length: 17; J gene: TRBJ1-3; D gene: .; V gene: TRBV19; CDR3 DNA: TGTGCCAGTAGTCCAGGACCGTTCCTCAACCCTGGAAACACCATATATTTT; CDR3 protein: CASSPGPFLNPGNTIYF
clone size: .; CDR3 length: 16; J gene: TRBJ2-6; D gene: .; V gene: TRBV18; CDR3 DNA: TGTGCCAGCTCTCCTACAGGGTATTCTGGGGCCAACGTCCTGACTTTC; CDR3 protein: CASSPTGYSGANVLTF
clone size: few; CDR3 length: 14; J gene: TRBJ2-7; D gene: .; V gene: TRBV6-1; CDR3 DNA: TGTGCCAGCAGTGAAGACCTACAGGGTTTAGAGCAGTACTTC; CDR3 protein: CASSEDLQGLEQYF
clone size: .; CDR3 length: 11; J gene: TRBJ2-7; D gene: .; V gene: TRBV28; CDR3 DNA: TGTGCCAGCAGTAGATACTACGAGCAGTACTTC; CDR3 protein: CASSRYYEQYF
clone size: .; CDR3 length: 12; J gene: TRBJ2-7; D gene: .; V gene: TRBV10-2; CDR3 DNA: TGCGCCAGCAGCGTGACAGCCTACGAGCAGTACTTC; CDR3 protein: CASSVTAYEQYF
clone size: .; CDR3 length: 17; J gene: TRBJ2-6; D gene: .; V gene: TRBV7-9; CDR3 DNA: TGTGCCAGCAGCTTAGATCCGAGGGACTCTGGGGCCAACGTCCTGACTTTC; CDR3 protein: CASSLDPRDSGANVLTF
clone size: once; CDR3 length: 15; J gene: TRBJ1-2; D gene: .; V gene: TRBV21-1; CDR3 DNA: TGTGCCAGCCACGAACGGGGGAAAGCTAACTATGGCTACACCTTC; CDR3 protein: CASHERGKANYGYTF
clone size: .; CDR3 length: 14; J gene: TRBJ1-2; D gene: TRBD1; V gene: TRBV5-1; CDR3 DNA: TGCGCCAGCAGCTCGAGACAGGGATACTATGGCTACACCTTC; CDR3 protein: CASSSRQGYYGYTF
clone size: .; CDR3 length: 16; J gene: TRBJ1-6; D gene: .; V gene: TRBV6-5; CDR3 DNA: TGTGCCAGCAGTTCTCATCTGGGCTCCTATAATTCACCCCTCCACTTT; CDR3 protein: CASSSHLGSYNSPLHF
clone size: .; CDR3 length: 13; J gene: TRBJ2-7; D gene: .; V gene: TRBV12-3/TRBV12-4; CDR3 DNA: TGTGCCAGCAGTTTTGGCAGATCCTACGAGCAGTACTTC; CDR3 protein: CASSFGRSYEQYF
clone size: once; CDR3 length: 15; J gene: TRBJ1-1; D gene: .; V gene: TRBV19; CDR3 DNA: TGTGCCAGTAGTATAGTGGGAGGGTTGCCGCCAGGAGCTTTCTTT; CDR3 protein: CASSIVGGLPPGAFF
clone size: .; CDR3 length: 12; J gene: TRBJ1-2; D gene: .; V gene: TRBV10-3; CDR3 DNA: TGTGCCATCAGTGCGGGCAGAAATGGCTACACCTTC; CDR3 protein: CAISAGRNGYTF
clone size: .; CDR3 length: 13; J gene: TRBJ1-5; D gene: .; V gene: TRBV19; CDR3 DNA: TGTGCCAGTAGAGAGACAGTCACGCAGCCCCAGCATTTT; CDR3 protein: CASRETVTQPQHF
clone size: .; CDR3 length: 17; J gene: TRBJ2-6; D gene: .; V gene: TRBV6-6; CDR3 DNA: TGTGCCAGCAGTCCTTGGACGGATCCATCTGGGGCCAACGTCCTGACTTTC; CDR3 protein: CASSPWTDPSGANVLTF
clone size: .; CDR3 length: 13; J gene: TRBJ1-2; D gene: .; V gene: TRBV6-1; CDR3 DNA: TGTGCCAGCAGTGAACCCGAAAACTATGGCTACACCTTC; CDR3 protein: CASSEPENYGYTF
clone size: .; CDR3 length: 14; J gene: TRBJ2-3; D gene: .; V gene: TRBV11-2; CDR3 DNA: TGTGCCAGCAGCTTAACTAGCTGGGCAGATACGCAGTATTTT; CDR3 protein: CASSLTSWADTQYF
clone size: .; CDR3 length: 16; J gene: TRBJ1-5; D gene: .; V gene: TRBV2; CDR3 DNA: TGTGCCAGCAGTGAAGAGGGAGTGATTAGCAATCAGCCCCAGCATTTT; CDR3 protein: CASSEEGVISNQPQHF
clone size: .; CDR3 length: 14; J gene: TRBJ1-5; D gene: .; V gene: TRBV2; CDR3 DNA: TGTGCCAGCAGTGAGGGGGATAGCAATCAGCCCCAGCATTTT; CDR3 protein: CASSEGDSNQPQHF
clone size: .; CDR3 length: 14; J gene: TRBJ2-5; D gene: TRBD2; V gene: TRBV19; CDR3 DNA: TGTGCCAGTAGTAGACTAGCGGGGCGCGAGACCCAGTACTTC; CDR3 protein: CASSRLAGRETQYF
clone size: .; CDR3 length: 14; J gene: TRBJ1-1; D gene: .; V gene: TRBV4-1; CDR3 DNA: TGCGCCGGGAAACCGGGACCCCTTAGCACTGAAGCTTTCTTT; CDR3 protein: CAGKPGPLSTEAFF
clone size: once; CDR3 length: 15; J gene: TRBJ2-5; D gene: TRBD2; V gene: TRBV19; CDR3 DNA: TGTGCCAGTAGACCAACTAGCGGGGGGCAAGAGACCCAGTACTTC; CDR3 protein: CASRPTSGGQETQYF
clone size: .; CDR3 length: 14; J gene: TRBJ1-2; D gene: TRBD1; V gene: TRBV2; CDR3 DNA: TGTGCCAGCAGTGACACAGGGGCCATATATGGCTACACCTTC; CDR3 protein: CASSDTGAIYGYTF
clone size: once; CDR3 length: 14; J gene: TRBJ1-6; D gene: .; V gene: TRBV3-1/TRBV3-2; CDR3 DNA: TGTGCCAGCAGCCACGGACTCTCTAATTCACCCCTCCACTTT; CDR3 protein: CASSHGLSNSPLHF
clone size: .; CDR3 length: 13; J gene: TRBJ1-2; D gene: .; V gene: TRBV14; CDR3 DNA: TGTGCCAGCAGCCCGGACTTCACCTATGGCTACACCTTC; CDR3 protein: CASSPDFTYGYTF
clone size: .; CDR3 length: 15; J gene: TRBJ2-7; D gene: .; V gene: TRBV10-3; CDR3 DNA: TGTGCCATCAGTGAGAGGGTCTCAAAGAGGGGCGAGCAGTACTTC; CDR3 protein: CAISERVSKRGEQYF
clone size: .; CDR3 length: 17; J gene: TRBJ2-3; D gene: TRBD1; V gene: TRBV5-1; CDR3 DNA: TGCGCCAGCAGCTCCCCGACAGGGCATGCTAGCACAGATACGCAGTATTTT; CDR3 protein: CASSSPTGHASTDTQYF